A single sample gave rise to the 24 T cell receptor beta chains below, sequenced in a study of control samples from healthy donors and cancer patients. The table came from immunoSEQ multiplex PCR; TCRdb's copy has only in-frame clones and leaves some out. The sample holds about 250,000 clones, around 79% seen once. Sequencing was carried out using PBMCs. The receptor set was obtained from an older woman with lung cancer.

In its sample, this clone was seen a few times. The chain recombines TRBV5-1 with TRBJ1-2, with TRBD1 matching over 8 bases. The J segment lost 7 bases and the V segment lost 4 bases, leaving 15 bases of the junction unmatched. The CDR3 is made up of 16 amino acids. Germline CDR1 is SGHRS and CDR2 is YFSETQ. The chain's CDR3 is CASSPGDGRQGSGYTF. In DNA, the CDR3 is TGCGCCAGCAGCCCTGGGGACGGCCGACAGGGGTCTGGCTACACCTTC.

V usage is TRBV20-1 and J usage is TRBJ2-2; 8 bases are shared with TRBD1. The CDR3 length is 11 residues. The junction had 6 bases not matched to a gene; V was cut back by 3 bases and J by 15 bases. Germline assignment: CDR1 DFQATT and CDR2 SNEGSKA (reference sequence). The CDR3 sequence is CSASTGGRMFF. The CDR3 DNA follows: TGCAGTGCTAGCACAGGGGGTAGGATGTTTTTT.

V is TRBV6-4 and J is TRBJ1-4, with a possible D match to TRBD1 (5 bases). Between the trimmed V and J ends, which lost 4 bases and 7 bases, there was a span of 16 bases. This CDR3 has 15 residues. Germline CDR1 MRHNA, CDR2 SNTAGT. The CDR3 here is CASSASGQGGEKLFF. The CDR3, as DNA: TGTGCCAGCAGTGCGAGCGGGCAGGGTGGTGAAAAACTGTTTTTT.

This clone was seen a handful of times. V is TRBV2 and J is TRBJ2-3; TRBD2 is a possible D gene (6 bases). Per germline, CDR1 SNHLY and CDR2 FYNNEI. This CDR3 is 15 amino acids long. The V gene lost 5 bases and the J gene lost 0 bases, with 12 bases spanning the gap. Written as DNA, the CDR3 is TGTGCCAGCAGTAATATAGGACTAAGCACAGATACGCAGTATTTT. Its translation is CASSNIGLSTDTQYF.

The V call is TRBV5-1, the J call TRBJ1-2; D may be TRBD1 (5 bases). This CDR3 is built from 14 residues. The V gene lost 3 bases and the J gene lost 3 bases, with 12 bases spanning the gap. Germline loops: CDR1 SGHRS, CDR2 YFSETQ. CDR3 sequence reads: CASSYTGGDYGYTF. CDR3 DNA sequence: TGCGCCAGCAGCTATACTGGGGGGGACTATGGCTACACCTTC.

V is TRBV6-2 or TRBV6-3 and J is TRBJ2-1; 13 bases are a match to TRBD2. V gave up 6 bases and J gave up 3 bases; unmatched junction bases: 8. The CDR3 has 17 residues. In germline, CDR1 is MNHEY, CDR2 SVGEGT. CDR3 coding DNA: TGTGCCAGCAGCCTCACTTGGACTAGCGGGGGCTACAATGAGCAGTTCTTC. It yields the protein CASSLTWTSGGYNEQFF.

The chain carries TRBV5-6 and TRBJ2-5; tentative D call: TRBD1 (5 bases). V was cut by 0 bases and J by 2 bases, with 11 bases left in between. This CDR3 has 15 residues. Germline V gene sequence: CDR1 SGHDT, CDR2 YYEEEE. In nucleotides, the CDR3 is TGTGCCAGCAGCTTGGAAGTGGCAGGGCAAGAGACCCAGTACTTC. Its protein is CASSLEVAGQETQYF.

The rearrangement links TRBV19 to TRBJ2-7; D tentatively reads TRBD1 or TRBD2 (6 bases each). This CDR3 is 14 amino acids long. V was trimmed by 5 bases and J by 6 bases, leaving 17 bases between them. Germline loops: CDR1 LNHDA, CDR2 SQIVND (reference sequence). The chain's CDR3 is CASSVRTGAPEQYF. CDR3 in DNA: TGTGCCAGTAGTGTCCGAACGGGGGCCCCCGAGCAGTACTTC.

The chain joins TRBV7-6 to TRBJ1-4, with a weak D call TRBD1 (6 bases). Germline CDR1 reads SGHVS; CDR2 reads FNYEAQ. The CDR3 loop spans 16 amino acids. The germline V and J ends were trimmed by 4 bases and 5 bases, with 17 bases remaining between them. The CDR3 DNA sequence: TGTGCCAGCAGCTCCTTTTTGGGGGGGCCAAATGAAAAACTGTTTTTT. Translated: CASSSFLGGPNEKLFF.

The genes are TRBV12-5 and TRBJ1-2; TRBD1 matches at 8 bases. The CDR3 has 14 amino acids. The germline CDR1 and CDR2 sequences are LGHNT and FRNRAP. V was clipped by 6 bases and J by 2 bases; unmatched bases: 5. Written as DNA, the CDR3 is TGTGCTAGTGGGGGGACAGGCGGAAACTATGGCTACACCTTC. Residues: CASGGTGGNYGYTF.

In its sample, this clone was seen a few times. This rearrangement joins TRBV7-9 to TRBJ1-1, with D unresolved. Germline V gives CDR1 SEHNR, CDR2 FQNEAQ (reference sequence). The CDR3 sequence is 13 residues long. V shed 1 base and J shed 7 bases, with 10 bases lying between them. The CDR3 region is CASSLVDANEAFF. Written as DNA, the CDR3 is TGTGCCAGCAGCTTAGTGGACGCCAATGAAGCTTTCTTT.

This clone has only a few counts. The chain joins TRBV3-1 (or the pseudogene TRBV3-2) to TRBJ2-3; 7 bases fit TRBD2. The CDR3 has 15 amino acids. J gave up 5 bases and V 4 bases, and 9 bases lay outside the gene matches. The germline CDR1 and CDR2 sequences are LGHDT and YNNKEL (reference sequence). The CDR3 sequence is CASSPRGSEGDTQYF. The CDR3 region has the DNA TGTGCCAGCAGCCCCCGCGGGAGTGAGGGAGATACGCAGTATTTT.

In regard to this clone: The sample holds other DNA sequences that translate to the same CDR3. DNA for the CDR3: TGCGCCAGCAGCTTGCAGGGGGCCGGGGAGACCCAGTACTTC. It specifies CASSLQGAGETQYF. The J gene is TRBJ2-5, the V gene TRBV5-1, with 8 bases aligning to TRBD1. With 1 base clipped from V and 5 bases from J, the junction kept 4 bases outside the gene matches. The CDR3 has 14 residues. The germline V gene has CDR1 SGHRS and CDR2 YFSETQ.

The genes are TRBV4-1 and TRBJ2-3; D possibly corresponds to TRBD2 (5 bases). V lost 4 bases and J lost 0, with 14 bases in between. From germline, CDR1 is MGHRA and CDR2 YSYEKL. The CDR3 contains 16 residues. The CDR3 sequence is CASSRLLTGSTDTQYF. CDR3 DNA sequence: TGCGCCAGCAGCCGTCTGCTGACGGGGAGCACAGATACGCAGTATTTT.

The genes are TRBV19 and TRBJ1-5; D is unresolved. V gave up 5 bases and J gave up 3 bases, with 11 bases separating them. The CDR3 is 14 amino acids. Germline V gene sequence: CDR1 LNHDA, CDR2 SQIVND (reference sequence). This CDR3 reads CASSSQWANQPQHF. As DNA, the CDR3 is TGTGCCAGTAGTTCCCAATGGGCCAATCAGCCCCAGCATTTT.

V and J are TRBV10-3 and TRBJ2-7; D call uncertain. Trimming cost V 4 bases and J 1 base, with 11 bases left between them. This CDR3 has 14 amino acids. Germline CDR1 reads ENHRY; CDR2 reads SYGVKD. The CDR3 region has the DNA TGTGCCATCAGTGGTGTCGGTGGTTCCTACGAGCAGTACTTC. It specifies CAISGVGGSYEQYF.

The chain has TRBV20-1 and TRBJ1-6; possible D gene TRBD1, 6 bases. Germline-derived CDR1 and CDR2 are DFQATT and SNEGSKA (reference sequence). The V and J ends lost 3 bases and 8 bases respectively, with 20 bases between them. The length of the CDR3 is 16 residues. CDR3 sequence reads: CSASRGGQWADSPLHF. CDR3 nucleotide sequence: TGCAGTGCTAGTAGGGGGGGGCAGTGGGCGGATTCACCCCTCCACTTT.

J is TRBJ1-1 and V is TRBV9; D is possibly TRBD1 (5 bases). V dropped 3 bases and J dropped 1 base, with 10 bases sitting between them. Germline V gene sequence: CDR1 SGDLS, CDR2 YYNGEE. This CDR3 is built from 14 residues. CDR3 residues: CASSAQVSNTEAFF. Here the CDR3 DNA reads TGTGCCAGCAGCGCACAGGTCTCGAACACTGAAGCTTTCTTT.

The chain is built from TRBV18 and TRBJ1-5; no definite D call. The germline V gene encodes CDR1 KGHSH and CDR2 LQKENI. This CDR3 is built from 13 residues. Deletions cut 5 bases from V and 7 bases from J, with 12 bases between. In DNA, the CDR3 is TGTGCCAGCTCAGAGTCAGAGAGGCAGCCCCAGCATTTT. Translated, it gives CASSESERQPQHF.

The rearrangement uses TRBV18 and TRBJ2-5, with 9 positions matching TRBD2. Per germline, CDR1 KGHSH and CDR2 LQKENI. The CDR3 is made up of 15 amino acids. Germline trimming cut 3 bases from V and 2 bases from J; bases unmatched to any gene: 4. As DNA, the CDR3 is TGTGCCAGCTCACCCATAGCGGGGGTACAAGAGACCCAGTACTTC. Translating it yields CASSPIAGVQETQYF.

On this clone: The same CDR3 also results from other DNA sequences found in this sample. The chain has TRBV5-1 and TRBJ1-4; TRBD1 matches 8 bases. With 5 bases clipped from V and 6 bases from J, the junction kept 6 bases outside the gene matches. Germline CDR1 and CDR2: SGHRS and YFSETQ. The CDR3 is 14 residues long. The CDR3 DNA reads TGCGCCAGCAGGCCCGGGACAGGAGATGAAAAACTGTTTTTT. This gives the protein CASRPGTGDEKLFF.

This sequence joins TRBV29-1 and TRBJ1-2, with D unresolved. Trimming removed 3 bases from V and 3 bases from J, with 17 bases in between. CDR3 length equals 15 residues. Germline values: CDR1 SQVTM, CDR2 ANQGSEA. CDR3 loop: CSVDEAVDGDYGYTF. The CDR3, as DNA: TGCAGCGTTGATGAAGCAGTGGACGGTGACTATGGCTACACCTTC.

V gene TRBV9 combines with J gene TRBJ2-5; 10 nucleotides agree with TRBD2. Germline CDR1 and CDR2: SGDLS and YYNGEE. Trimming at V came to 2 bases and at J to 5 bases, leaving 9 bases not matched to a gene. The CDR3 loop spans 16 amino acids. The CDR3 region is CASSVTSGMIGETQYF. The CDR3 coding sequence is TGTGCCAGCAGCGTTACTAGCGGGATGATAGGGGAGACCCAGTACTTC.

This sequence joins TRBV3-1 (or the pseudogene TRBV3-2) and TRBJ1-2; 8 bases fit TRBD1. The germline V gene encodes CDR1 LGHDT and CDR2 YNNKEL (reference sequence). The CDR3 has 16 residues. V shed 4 bases, J shed 4 bases, and the junction held 11 bases outside the gene matches. In DNA, the CDR3 is TGTGCCAGCAGCCCTGACTTTGGACAGGGACCCTATGGCTACACCTTC. Its translation: CASSPDFGQGPYGYTF.